This T cell receptor beta chain was recorded in a study of CD8+ T cells in alopecia areata. Study background: Tofacitinib administration to treated patients was oral, at 5 to 10 mg twice daily.

In regard to this clone: Its antigen is unidentified.

The study, taken as a whole, reports: Whereas mice showed it more clearly, TCR sharing across patients was murkier, possibly because of HLA.

The sequencing template was cDNA reverse transcribed from extracted RNA. The method was immunoSEQ multiplex PCR; TCRdb's version includes in-frame clones alone and lacks a portion of them. The repertoire consists of 150,000 or so clones, with around 50% occurring once and the leading ten covering approximately 7%. This CDR3 comprises 15 residues. The germline V and J ends were trimmed by 5 bases and 6 bases, with 17 bases remaining between them. The V gene's germline CDR1 is SGHTA and CDR2 FQGTGA. The specimen was CD4+ T cells sorted from blood. The rearrangement links TRBV7-3 to TRBJ2-1; D tentatively fits TRBD1 or TRBD2 (6 bases each). This sequence was found in a human donor with alopecia areata. The CDR3, as DNA: TGTGCCAGCAGCCCAGGGGTAGCGGAGTCCAATGAGCAGTTCTTC. It specifies CASSPGVAESNEQFF. The full variable domain, in which reference TRBV7-3 and TRBJ2-1 provide the parts outside the CDR3, is GAGVSQTPSNKVTEKGKYVELRCDPISGHTALYWYRQSLGQGPEFLIYFQGTGAADDSGLPNDRFFAVRPEGSVSTLKIQRTERGDSAVYLCASSPGVAESNEQFFGPGTRLTVL.